This T cell receptor beta chain was profiled in a study of blood T cell repertoires in COVID-19. Study as a whole: PBMCs, B-cell-depleted T cells, or T cells provided the cDNA or gDNA that made up the material.

The CDR3 is made up of 13 amino acids. With 3 bases removed from V and 5 bases from J, the gap between germline ends came to 10 bases. The data were produced by immunoSEQ multiplex PCR, yet TCRdb's version contains in-frame clones alone and is incomplete. The top ten clones hold about 8% of a sample with some 180,000 clones, more than 75% of them seen once. The sample holds a few counts of this clone. The Seattle patients joined while their infection was active and were tracked longitudinally afterward. This clonotype originated in a woman aged 55-70 years with COVID-19, enrolled during active disease. Source material: peripheral blood. The gene calls are TRBV12-3 or TRBV12-4 and TRBJ2-5, with a tentative D call TRBD1 (6 bases). This CDR3 reads CASSLQGWETQYF. In nucleotides, the CDR3 is TGTGCCAGCAGTTTGCAGGGGTGGGAGACCCAGTACTTC.